Each of the 3 T cell receptor beta chains below was sequenced from the same sample in a study of blood T cell repertoires in COVID-19. Sequencing was performed with immunoSEQ multiplex PCR; in TCRdb, only in-frame clones are kept and a portion is missing. The table lists about 190,000 clones, approximately 88% of them singletons. What was sequenced was peripheral blood. The receptors shown here come from a man aged 40-49 years with acute or convalescent COVID-19.

The count of this clone is one. This rearrangement joins TRBV4-1 to TRBJ2-7, with 11 bases identical to TRBD2. The V gene's germline CDR1 is MGHRA and CDR2 YSYEKL. The CDR3 is made up of 16 amino acids. V lost 1 base to trimming and J lost 0 bases; unmatched junction nucleotides: 2. The CDR3 coding sequence is TGCGCCAGCAGCCAAGGCCTAGCGGGGGGCTCCTACGAGCAGTACTTC. Translation: CASSQGLAGGSYEQYF.

The genes are TRBV10-3 and TRBJ1-5; maybe TRBD1 (6 bases). CDR1 is ENHRY, CDR2 SYGVKD, per germline. The CDR3 covers 15 residues. Trimming left V 0 bases short and J 5 bases short, with 11 bases between. The CDR3 DNA reads as TGTGCCATCAGTGAGTCTCAGGGGTTCTATCAGCCCCAGCATTTT. It codes for CAISESQGFYQPQHF.

This chain connects TRBV2 to TRBJ1-2; 11 nucleotides match TRBD1. Germline V gene lookup returns CDR1 SNHLY and CDR2 FYNNEI. This CDR3 comprises 16 residues. J gave up 4 bases and V 4 bases, and 8 bases lay outside the gene matches. The CDR3 sequence is CASSAYSGTGGYGYTF. Written as DNA, the CDR3 is TGTGCCAGCAGTGCTTATTCCGGGACAGGGGGCTATGGCTACACCTTC.